The clone carrying this TCR beta chain was seen many times. In germline, CDR1 is MDHEN, CDR2 SYDVKM. This CDR3 is 19 amino acids long. After removal of 6 bases from V and 9 bases from J, the junction contained 24 bases not matched to a gene. MiXCR, run by TCRdb on the 5' RACE reads, gives a single entry per CDR3 protein. The sample has about 55,000 distinct CDR3 sequences, approximately 13% seen once. These data originate in a study of early T cells in non-severe SARS-CoV-2 infection. The source was whole blood, collected at baseline. The source of this sequence is an adult who was a healthcare worker with PCR-confirmed SARS-CoV-2 infection or an uninfected control (not recorded which). This chain uses TRBV28 with TRBJ2-1; TRBD1 matches 9 bases. This chain's CDR3 is CASSSLVPGQGIMSSEQFF. For the CDR3, the DNA is TGTGCCAGCAGCTCCTTAGTCCCGGGACAGGGAATCATGAGTAGTGAGCAGTTCTTC.